This T cell receptor (beta chain) was captured by sequencing in a study of cytomegalovirus exposure and HLA in healthy donors. For the study at large: Findings of an earlier analysis included roughly 110 million unique TCR beta sequences from some 180 million T cells. Whole-study results and caveats: In a later analysis, HLA-C alleles had the fewest associated TCRs, DRB1 alleles the most. A later analysis linked a missense variant in DCLRE1C to the trimming of TCR beta V and J genes.

The PCR contained 60 Vbeta and 13 Jbeta primers. Produced via immunoSEQ multiplex PCR; TCRdb's table is partial and in-frame only. The sample gives 180,000 or so clones, around 83% of which show up once; over 5% is in the top ten. About this clone itself: Its antigen is currently unknown.

There are 15 residues in the CDR3. Germline V gives CDR1 KGHSH, CDR2 LQKENI. V gave up 2 bases and J gave up 7 bases; unmatched junction bases: 6. The clonotype comes from a woman between 50 and 59 years old in good health and CMV-seropositive. The chain uses TRBV18 and TRBJ1-4; 8 bases are shared with TRBD1. The sample comprised PBMCs. The CDR3 nucleotides are TGTGCCAGCTCACCATGGAGGACAGGGCTTGAAAAACTGTTTTTT. Its protein is CASSPWRTGLEKLFF.